This T cell receptor (beta chain) appears in the sequencing data of a study of T cell responses to AZD1222 COVID-19 vaccine. Overall study findings and caveats: Baseline antibody screening turned up just six seropositive AZD1222 recipients. CD4 TCRs linked to vaccination spanned spike, dominating at 160-218 and 743-854. White British ancestry dominated among donors, who included more females, and clonal diversity was possibly underestimated.

Concerning this clone itself: Antigen: not known.

Sequencing was performed with immunoSEQ multiplex PCR; in TCRdb, only in-frame clones are kept and a portion is missing. This sample has 95,000 to 150,000 clones, with around 87% found just once. Germline V gives CDR1 LNHDA, CDR2 SQIVND (reference sequence). The ends were cut back, 7 bases at V and 1 base at J, with 7 bases in the middle. The CDR3 covers 13 residues. The input for sequencing was peripheral blood, taken 28 days after the second AZD1222 dose. The TCR comes from an adult who received the AZD1222 COVID-19 vaccine. The chain recombines TRBV19 with TRBJ2-2, with D unclear. CDR3 region: CASMRRNTGELFF. CDR3 nucleotide sequence: TGTGCCAGTATGAGGAGGAACACCGGGGAGCTGTTTTTT.